Following are 11 T cell receptor beta chains from one sample sequenced in a study of T cells in localized non-small cell lung cancer. The table came from immunoSEQ multiplex PCR; TCRdb's copy has only in-frame clones and leaves some out. The data show approximately 52,000 clones, about nine tenths seen once. Sequences were derived from peripheral blood, sampled before any cancer treatment. The receptors were sampled from a male donor aged 60 or over with stage III squamous cell lung carcinoma.

V gene TRBV6-5 combines with J gene TRBJ2-7; D is perhaps TRBD2 (5 bases). V dropped 6 bases and J dropped 3 bases, with 15 bases sitting between them. Germline assignment: CDR1 MNHEY and CDR2 SVGAGI. The CDR3 totals 14 residues. Written as DNA, the CDR3 is TGTGCCAGCAGCCGGACGATTGAGGGCTACGAGCAGTACTTC. Its protein product is CASSRTIEGYEQYF.

The chain couples TRBV15 to TRBJ2-1; 8 bases match TRBD2. CDR3 length: 16 residues. V lost 1 base to trimming and J lost 8 bases; unmatched junction nucleotides: 10. Germline V gene sequence: CDR1 LNHNV, CDR2 YYDKDF (reference sequence). The CDR3 DNA reads as TGTGCCACCAGCAGAGCCCCACGGGGGGGCCTGTATGAGCAGTTCTTC. It translates to CATSRAPRGGLYEQFF. The full variable domain, its missing parts supplied by reference TRBV15 and TRBJ2-1, is DAMVIQNPRYQVTQFGKPVTLSCSQTLNHNVMYWYQQKSSQAPKLLFHYYDKDFNNEADTPDNFQSRRPNTSFCFLDIRSPGLGDTAMYLCATSRAPRGGLYEQFFGPGTRLTVL.

The chain recombines TRBV9 with TRBJ1-5; no clear D. V lost 0 bases and J 4 bases, leaving 5 bases between the germline ends. This CDR3 has 13 residues. From germline, CDR1 is SGDLS and CDR2 YYNGEE. The CDR3 DNA follows: TGTGCCAGCAGCGTAGATCAAAATCAGCCCCAGCATTTT. It encodes CASSVDQNQPQHF.

Worth noting for this clone: Germline and junction disagree at one end, which may indicate a read error. This chain uses TRBV6-1 with TRBJ1-2; D is undetermined. From germline, CDR1 is MNHNS and CDR2 SASEGT. The CDR3 loop spans 14 amino acids. CDR3: CASSVGGGAYDYTF. CDR3 sequence (DNA): TGTGCCAGCAGTGTGGGCGGAGGAGCCTATGACTACACCTTC.

This clone was recorded at least ten times. The rearrangement links TRBV5-6 to TRBJ2-3; perhaps TRBD2 as D (6 bases). The germline V gene has CDR1 SGHDT and CDR2 YYEEEE. This CDR3 contains 14 residues. Trimming shortened V by 5 bases and J by 4 bases, and 14 bases separated the two germline ends. The CDR3 coding sequence is TGTGCCAGCAGAACTAGCCCTCCCCCAGATACGCAGTATTTT. Protein product: CASRTSPPPDTQYF.

The chain employs TRBV19 and TRBJ2-2; 12 nucleotides align to TRBD2. The V gene end was trimmed by 6 bases and the J gene end by 3 bases; junction bases not matched to a gene: 2. There are 15 residues in the CDR3. Germline CDR1 LNHDA, CDR2 SQIVND (reference sequence). CDR3 bases: TGTGCCAGTAGCGGACTAGCGGGGTACACCGGGGAGCTGTTTTTT. Its translation: CASSGLAGYTGELFF.

This chain joins TRBV18 and TRBJ2-5; D perhaps matches TRBD2 (5 bases). The CDR3 contains 14 residues. The V end lost 3 bases, the J end lost 4 bases, and 12 bases lay between the germline ends. Germline CDR1 reads KGHSH; CDR2 reads LQKENI. The DNA of the CDR3 is TGTGCCAGCTCACCTAGTCGGGGATCAGAGACCCAGTACTTC. Protein product: CASSPSRGSETQYF.

This chain joins TRBV30 and TRBJ2-5; a weak D match, TRBD2 (6 bases). This CDR3 is built from 13 residues. The germline gives CDR1 GTSNPN, CDR2 SVGIG (reference sequence). The germline V and J ends were trimmed by 0 bases and 7 bases, with 12 bases remaining between them. CDR3 nucleotides: TGTGCCTGGAGTGTAGGAGGGTTAGGGACCCAGTACTTC. Amino acid sequence: CAWSVGGLGTQYF.

This clone was recorded only once. The chain employs TRBV19 and TRBJ2-1; 11 nucleotides agree with TRBD2. This CDR3 spans 15 amino acids. Germline lookup yields CDR1 LNHDA and CDR2 SQIVND (reference sequence). J gave up 3 bases and V 3 bases, and 1 base lay outside the gene matches. CDR3 sequence (DNA): TGTGCCAGTAGTATGACTAGCGGGATCTACAATGAGCAGTTCTTC. Translating gives CASSMTSGIYNEQFF.

This clone was recorded only once. The CDR3 sequence is CASSLGTSGHFQETQYF. The CDR3 coding sequence is TGTGCCAGCAGCCTCGGGACTAGCGGGCATTTCCAAGAGACCCAGTACTTC. V gene TRBV7-2 combines with J gene TRBJ2-5; 12 bases are shared with TRBD2. CDR1 is SGHTA and CDR2 is FQGNSA in the germline V gene. V lost 5 bases and J lost 1; bases outside the gene matches: 8. The CDR3 consists of 17 residues.

The gene calls are TRBV10-3 and TRBJ2-5; unclear D gene. With 7 bases removed from V and 5 bases from J, the gap between germline ends came to 8 bases. Germline CDR1 is ENHRY and CDR2 is SYGVKD. The CDR3 sequence is 11 residues long. CDR3 region: CAITGMETQYF. DNA of the CDR3: TGTGCCATCACCGGTATGGAGACCCAGTACTTC.